The clone carrying this TCR beta chain was picked up one time. The data are from a study of T cell changes during pregnancy in multiple sclerosis. Profiled with immunoSEQ multiplex PCR; TCRdb holds only in-frame clones, not every one. The sample lists 33,000 or so clones; 91% were seen once. This CDR3 has 17 amino acids. The V end lost 4 bases, the J end lost 0 bases, and 16 bases lay between the germline ends. The germline V gene encodes CDR1 SGHDN and CDR2 FVKESK. This chain connects TRBV14 to TRBJ2-1; D is possibly TRBD1 (5 bases). Sequencing used CD8+ T cells from peripheral blood mononuclear cells, obtained in the second trimester of pregnancy. This TCR came from a female donor in good health, enrolled as a control in a pregnancy study. The CDR3 coding sequence is TGTGCCAGCAGCCGGTCCCAGGGTCCGAGCTCCTACAATGAGCAGTTCTTC. Residues: CASSRSQGPSSYNEQFF.